One and the same sample provided the 5 T cell receptor beta chains below, sequenced in a study of blood T cell repertoires in COVID-19. The repertoire was sequenced with immunoSEQ multiplex PCR; TCRdb's copy has only in-frame clones and lacks some. The sample holds about 250,000 clones; just over 85% are singletons and the top ten take under 1.5%. The sample was peripheral blood. All receptors come from a man of 80 years or more with acute or convalescent COVID-19.

V and J are TRBV2 and TRBJ1-1; a weak D match, TRBD1 (6 bases). The CDR3 is 13 amino acids. Germline CDR1 and CDR2: SNHLY and FYNNEI. V was pared by 7 bases and J by 3 bases, with 12 bases between. The chain's CDR3 is CASKSGTYTEAFF. For the CDR3, the DNA is TGTGCCAGCAAATCCGGGACATACACTGAAGCTTTCTTT.

This chain uses TRBV19 with TRBJ2-6; D may be TRBD2 (5 bases). Germline V CDR1 and CDR2: LNHDA, SQIVND (reference sequence). This CDR3 has 16 residues. Deletions cut 1 base from V and 0 bases from J, with 7 bases between. The CDR3 region is CASSIVGSSGANVLTF. The CDR3 DNA sequence: TGTGCCAGTAGTATAGTTGGGAGCTCTGGGGCCAACGTCCTGACTTTC.

This clone was found a few times. This chain connects TRBV7-9 to TRBJ2-7, with 9 bases matching TRBD1. This CDR3 has 15 residues. Germline V gene sequence: CDR1 SEHNR, CDR2 FQNEAQ (reference sequence). The ends lost 5 bases at V and 3 bases at J; junction bases unmatched: 8. The CDR3 region has the DNA TGTGCCAGCAGCGCGGGGGACAGGGTTAGCTACGAGCAGTACTTC. This codes for CASSAGDRVSYEQYF.

V usage is TRBV3-1 (or the pseudogene TRBV3-2) and J usage is TRBJ2-3, with TRBD1 matching 7 bases. Germline CDR1 reads LGHDT; CDR2 reads YNNKEL (reference sequence). The CDR3 runs 15 residues. With V trimmed by 6 bases and J by 4 bases, 10 bases remained unmatched. This CDR3 is CASRLGGSGADTQYF. Here the CDR3 DNA reads TGTGCCAGCAGACTAGGGGGCTCAGGGGCAGATACGCAGTATTTT.

J is TRBJ1-5 and V is TRBV29-1; the D is unclear. CDR1 and CDR2 (germline): SQVTM, ANQGSEA. Trimming cost V 1 base and J 6 bases, with 19 bases left between them. This CDR3 has 16 residues. The CDR3, as DNA: TGCAGCGTTGAAGGAAGCGGGATCCTCGGTGGTCAGCCCCAGCATTTT. Its translation: CSVEGSGILGGQPQHF.